Given below is one T cell receptor beta chain in context. Antigen unknown. This entry is derived from a study of blood T cells in healthy people across ages. Study-wide findings and caveats: For the donors, CMV status was unknown and possibly confounded expanded clonotype changes.

CDR1 is MNHEY and CDR2 is SVGEGT in the germline V gene. The V gene end was trimmed by 5 bases and the J gene end by 4 bases; junction bases not matched to a gene: 21. The CDR3 runs 20 residues. Alongside a J-beta primer mix, a sample-barcoded 5' primer served in a second PCR lasting about 7 to 12 cycles. Each cDNA molecule, via a template-switch adaptor with 12 random nucleotides, was tagged. TCRdb recomputed calls from the 5' RACE reads with MiXCR, one row per CDR3 protein. The sample lists about 2 million distinct CDR3 sequences; less than 50% were seen once. The chain recombines TRBV6-2 or TRBV6-3 with TRBJ1-5; TRBD1 matches at 9 bases. Input material: blood. The origin of this receptor is a woman aged 40 to 55 in good health. The CDR3: CASSIPGQGFGMITNQPQHF. Written as DNA, the CDR3 is TGTGCCAGCAGTATTCCGGGACAGGGATTCGGGATGATAACAAATCAGCCCCAGCATTTT.